The clone carrying this T cell receptor beta chain appeared a few times. In germline, CDR1 is MGHDK, CDR2 SYGVNS. Between the trimmed V and J ends, which lost 6 bases and 5 bases, there was a span of 10 bases. This CDR3 spans 12 amino acids. These data originate in a study of shared clonotypes between healthy human individuals. Across several immunoSEQ plates, the genomic DNA of each subset was split evenly. Clones were read by immunoSEQ multiplex PCR, and TCRdb kept only the in-frame ones, dropping some. The table has roughly 500,000 clones, about 96% seen once. This TCR was recovered from a woman between 25 and 40 years old in good health. The sequenced sample was naive CD4+ T cells sorted from blood. Subset reported: CD45RA+ positively selected. This chain uses TRBV25-1 with TRBJ1-1; TRBD1 is a possible D gene (5 bases). CDR3 in DNA: TGTGCCAGCAGAGGGGAGGGGACTGAAGCTTTCTTT. Its translation: CASRGEGTEAFF. Using reference TRBV25-1 and TRBJ1-1 for the parts outside the CDR3, the full variable domain is EADIYQTPRYLVIGTGKKITLECSQTMGHDKMYWYQQDPGMELHLIHYSYGVNSTEKGDLSSESTVSRIRTEHFPLTLESARPSHTSQYLCASRGEGTEAFFGQGTRLTVV.